Each of the 10 T cell receptor beta chains below was sequenced from the same sample in a study of regulatory T cells in long-lasting Graves disease. Arm-PCR of CDR3 regions and iRepertoire HTBI primers were used to build TCR beta libraries. TCRdb analysed the multiplex PCR reads with MiXCR anew, one entry per CDR3 protein. The sample holds a few hundred thousand distinct CDR3 sequences, roughly a fifth seen once. Time point here: persistent/refractory GD, antithyroid drugs over 5 years with positive TRAb. RNA extracted from PBMCs served as the sequencing template. Sample: peripheral blood mononuclear cells (PBMCs), taken when the disease was refractory, from a patient treated with antithyroid drugs. The receptor set was obtained from a female donor with Graves disease.

Concerning this clonotype itself: A much larger clone differs by one base, so this may be a read error. The chain links TRBV3-1 to TRBJ2-7, with D perhaps matching TRBD2 (6 bases). Germline CDR1 and CDR2: LGHDT and YNNKEL (reference sequence). The CDR3 is 14 residues long. V gave up 6 bases and J gave up 7 bases, with 19 bases separating them. Written as DNA, the CDR3 is TGTGCCAGCAGTCCCTCTAGGACTACGGATGAGCAGTACTTC. It is translated as CASSPSRTTDEQYF.

The rearrangement links TRBV12-3 or TRBV12-4 to TRBJ2-7; tentative D call: TRBD2 (5 bases). Trimming pared 6 bases from V and 6 bases from J, leaving 12 bases between. This CDR3 region has 12 residues. This CDR3 reads CASSSTRSEQYF. The CDR3 DNA reads as TGTGCCAGCAGCAGTACTAGATCCGAGCAGTACTTC.

This clonotype was observed at least ten times. The V gene is TRBV6-1, the J gene TRBJ2-7, with TRBD1 matching 10 bases. CDR1 is MNHNS and CDR2 is SASEGT in the germline V gene. J was trimmed by 3 bases and V by 5 bases; bases with no gene match: 10. This CDR3 region has 16 residues. The CDR3 sequence is CASSLTWGTGVYEQYF. DNA for the CDR3: TGTGCCAGCAGTCTAACCTGGGGGACAGGGGTCTACGAGCAGTACTTC.

This clonotype has at least ten counts. V usage is TRBV2 and J usage is TRBJ2-5; D may be TRBD2 (6 bases). Germline assignment: CDR1 SNHLY and CDR2 FYNNEI. Deletions cut 1 base from V and 4 bases from J, with 16 bases between. This CDR3 has 16 residues. CDR3 DNA: TGTGCCAGCAGTGAAGTAATCAGGGTGGAGGGAGAGACCCAGTACTTC. This translates into CASSEVIRVEGETQYF.

This clonotype was seen only once. The chain is built from TRBV5-4 and TRBJ2-3, with TRBD2 as a possible D gene (6 bases). The germline gives CDR1 SGHNT, CDR2 YYREEE (reference sequence). The CDR3 has 14 amino acids. Trimming took off 6 bases at V and 0 bases at J, with 11 bases between the two ends. CDR3 loop: CASTGEESTDTQYF. CDR3 in DNA: TGTGCCAGCACCGGGGAGGAAAGCACAGATACGCAGTATTTT.

This clonotype appeared many times. The chain combines TRBV7-9 with TRBJ2-5; possible D gene TRBD2, 5 bases. Between the trimmed V and J ends, which lost 5 bases and 7 bases, there was a span of 17 bases. CDR1 and CDR2 (germline): SEHNR, FQNEAQ (reference sequence). This CDR3 is 14 amino acids long. The CDR3 DNA follows: TGTGCCAGCAGCACCTCGCAGGCTGGAGGGACCCAGTACTTC. As protein: CASSTSQAGGTQYF.

V is TRBV5-1 and J is TRBJ2-7, with no clear D. The CDR3 is 15 residues long. V was pared by 1 base and J by 3 bases, with 14 bases between. Germline CDR1 reads SGHRS; CDR2 reads YFSETQ. The CDR3 is CASSLFGSEGYEQYF. The DNA for the CDR3 is TGCGCCAGCAGCTTGTTTGGCTCCGAAGGCTACGAGCAGTACTTC.

A few counts support this clonotype. The rearrangement joins TRBV18 to TRBJ2-7; 8 nucleotides line up with TRBD2. The CDR3 consists of 15 residues. The germline gives CDR1 KGHSH, CDR2 LQKENI. V gave up 0 bases and J gave up 5 bases; unmatched junction bases: 6. CDR3 amino acids: CASSPPSGGPHEQYF. CDR3 coding DNA: TGTGCCAGCTCACCACCGTCGGGAGGGCCCCACGAGCAGTACTTC.

The chain uses TRBV18 and TRBJ2-1; 8 bases are a match to TRBD1. The CDR3 extends over 15 amino acids. The germline V gene has CDR1 KGHSH and CDR2 LQKENI. V lost 4 bases, J lost 1 base, and 3 bases stayed unmatched. The CDR3 sequence: CASSLQGASYNEQFF. CDR3 bases: TGTGCCAGCTCACTTCAGGGGGCTTCCTACAATGAGCAGTTCTTC.

This clonotype came up a few times. This sequence may be a read error, since a much larger clone differs from it by one base. The gene calls are TRBV27 and TRBJ2-7, with 10 nucleotides matching TRBD2. CDR3 length equals 17 residues. After removal of 5 bases from V and 6 bases from J, the junction contained 16 bases not matched to a gene. The germline CDR1 and CDR2 sequences are MNHEY and SMNVEV (reference sequence). The CDR3: CASSPNPGLARACEQYF. In DNA form, the CDR3 reads TGTGCCAGCAGTCCAAACCCGGGACTAGCGAGGGCCTGCGAGCAGTACTTC.